This T cell receptor (beta chain) was sequenced in a study of cytomegalovirus exposure and HLA in healthy donors. Study-wide context: The 120 or so validation repertoires were reported in a later analysis to have been generated on the same platform as the 666 first-cohort repertoires.

On this clone: Its antigen is not known.

V lost 2 bases, J lost 5 bases, and 2 bases stayed unmatched. The CDR3 consists of 15 residues. The germline V gene encodes CDR1 MNHEY and CDR2 SMNVEV (reference sequence). Donors were drawn from the approximately 110-subject validation cohort, separate from the approximately 680-subject first cohort. Using immunoSEQ multiplex PCR, the repertoire was profiled, and TCRdb retains in-frame clones only, with some absent. The sample yields some 110,000 clones, around 86% seen once. General study findings and limits: The study found most TCR sequences rare, yet found some public TCRs in many donors. Reports indicated that the classifier achieved high specificity and sensitivity in diagnosing cytomegalovirus status.

This receptor was obtained from a man younger than 35 in good health and CMV-seronegative. The sequencing input was PBMCs. The rearrangement links TRBV27 to TRBJ2-2; 10 nucleotides line up with TRBD2. CDR3 loop: CASSLLAGATGELFF. The CDR3 nucleotides read TGTGCCAGCAGTTTACTAGCGGGAGCGACCGGGGAGCTGTTTTTT.